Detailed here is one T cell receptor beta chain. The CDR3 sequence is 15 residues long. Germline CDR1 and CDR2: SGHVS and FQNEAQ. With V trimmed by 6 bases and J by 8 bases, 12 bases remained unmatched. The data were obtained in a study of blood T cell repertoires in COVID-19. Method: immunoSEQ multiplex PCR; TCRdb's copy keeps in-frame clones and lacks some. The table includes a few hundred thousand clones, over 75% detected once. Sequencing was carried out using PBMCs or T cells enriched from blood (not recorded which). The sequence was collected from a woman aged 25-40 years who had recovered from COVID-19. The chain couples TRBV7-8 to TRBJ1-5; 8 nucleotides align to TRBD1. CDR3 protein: CASRLRPGTGEPQHF. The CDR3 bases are TGTGCCAGCAGGCTCCGTCCCGGGACAGGCGAGCCCCAGCATTTT. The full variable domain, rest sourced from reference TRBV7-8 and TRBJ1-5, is GAGVSQSPRYKVAKRGQDVALRCDPISGHVSLFWYQQALGQGPEFLTYFQNEAQLDKSGLPSDRFFAERPEGSVSTLKIQRTQQEDSAVYLCASRLRPGTGEPQHFGDGTRLSIL.